This TCR beta chain was documented in a study of TIL therapy for anti-PD-1-resistant metastatic lung cancer. This was the immunoSEQ v3 assay. Some clones are missing from TCRdb's copy, which holds only in-frame ones; the method was immunoSEQ multiplex PCR. The sample carries about 50,000 clones, around 64% recorded once. Time point in this sample: pre-treatment sample, taken before nivolumab and TIL therapy. The tumor samples were excised metastases, mostly pleural nodules or supraclavicular lymph nodes. Trimming removed 0 bases at V and 1 base at J, with 9 bases between. The CDR3 is made up of 15 amino acids. Germline V lookup: CDR1 SGHVS, CDR2 FQNEAQ.

The specimen comprised tumor tissue, sampled at baseline. The sequence was collected from a person between 25 and 80 years old with non-small cell lung cancer. The chain combines TRBV7-8 with TRBJ1-1; D gene unclear. This CDR3 reads CASSLAGSANTEAFF. The CDR3 DNA reads as TGTGCCAGCAGCTTAGCGGGGTCGGCGAACACTGAAGCTTTCTTT.